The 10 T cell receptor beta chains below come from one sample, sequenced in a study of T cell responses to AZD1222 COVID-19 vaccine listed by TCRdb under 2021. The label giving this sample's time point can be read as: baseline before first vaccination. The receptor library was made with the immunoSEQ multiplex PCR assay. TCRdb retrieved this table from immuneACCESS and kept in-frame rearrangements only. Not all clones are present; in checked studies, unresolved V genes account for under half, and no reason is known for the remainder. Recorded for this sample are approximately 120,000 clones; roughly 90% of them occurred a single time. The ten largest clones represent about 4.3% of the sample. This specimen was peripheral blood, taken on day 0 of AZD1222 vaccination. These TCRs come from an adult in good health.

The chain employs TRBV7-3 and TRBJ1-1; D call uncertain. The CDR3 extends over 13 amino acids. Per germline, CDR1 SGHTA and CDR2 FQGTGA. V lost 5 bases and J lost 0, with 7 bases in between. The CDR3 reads CASSPHMNTEAFF. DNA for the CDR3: TGTGCCAGCAGCCCCCACATGAACACTGAAGCTTTCTTT. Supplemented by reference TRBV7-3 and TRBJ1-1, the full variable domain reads GAGVSQTPSNKVTEKGKYVELRCDPISGHTALYWYRQSLGQGPEFLIYFQGTGAADDSGLPNDRFFAVRPEGSVSTLKIQRTERGDSAVYLCASSPHMNTEAFFGQGTRLTVV.

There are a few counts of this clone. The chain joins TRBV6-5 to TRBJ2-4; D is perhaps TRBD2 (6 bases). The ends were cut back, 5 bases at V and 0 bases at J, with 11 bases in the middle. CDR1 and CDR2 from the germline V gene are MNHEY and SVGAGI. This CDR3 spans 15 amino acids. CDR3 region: CASSPGLLAKNIQYF. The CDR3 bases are TGTGCCAGCAGTCCTGGACTATTAGCCAAAAACATTCAGTACTTC.

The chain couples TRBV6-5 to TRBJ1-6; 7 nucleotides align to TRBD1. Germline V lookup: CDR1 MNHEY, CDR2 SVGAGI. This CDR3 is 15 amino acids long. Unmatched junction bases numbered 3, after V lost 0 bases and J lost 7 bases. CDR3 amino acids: CASSYSTGSNSPLHF. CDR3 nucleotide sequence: TGTGCCAGCAGTTACTCGACAGGGAGCAATTCACCCCTCCACTTT.

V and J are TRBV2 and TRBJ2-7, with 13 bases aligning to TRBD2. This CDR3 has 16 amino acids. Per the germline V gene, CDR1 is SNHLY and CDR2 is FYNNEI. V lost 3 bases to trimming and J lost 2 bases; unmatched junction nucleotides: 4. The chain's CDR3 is CASSDFGLAGAYEQYF. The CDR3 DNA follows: TGTGCCAGCAGTGACTTCGGACTAGCGGGGGCCTACGAGCAGTACTTC.

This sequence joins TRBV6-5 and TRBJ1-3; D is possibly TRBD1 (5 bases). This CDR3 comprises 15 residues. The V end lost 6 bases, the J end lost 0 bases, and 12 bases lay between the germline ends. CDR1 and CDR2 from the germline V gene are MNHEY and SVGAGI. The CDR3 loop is CASRHDSLSGNTIYF. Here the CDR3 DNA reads TGTGCCAGCAGACATGACAGTCTCTCTGGAAACACCATATATTTT.

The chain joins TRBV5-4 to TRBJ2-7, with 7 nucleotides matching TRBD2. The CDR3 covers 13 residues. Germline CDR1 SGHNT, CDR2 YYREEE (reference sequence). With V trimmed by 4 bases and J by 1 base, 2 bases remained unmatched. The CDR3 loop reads CASSRTSSYEQYF. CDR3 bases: TGTGCCAGCAGCAGGACTAGTTCCTACGAGCAGTACTTC.

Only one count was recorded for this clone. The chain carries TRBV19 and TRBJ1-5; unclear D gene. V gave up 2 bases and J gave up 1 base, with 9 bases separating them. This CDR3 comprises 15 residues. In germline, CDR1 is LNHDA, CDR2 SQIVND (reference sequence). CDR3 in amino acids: CASSIRLHSNQPQHF. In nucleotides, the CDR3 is TGTGCCAGTAGTATACGTCTTCACAGCAATCAGCCCCAGCATTTT.

CDR3 loop: CASSLFKGAIVEKLFF. CDR3 in DNA: TGTGCCAGCAGTCTCTTTAAGGGGGCAATAGTTGAAAAACTGTTTTTT. The V call is TRBV27, the J call TRBJ1-4; 7 positions agree with TRBD1. With 5 bases clipped from V and 7 bases from J, the junction kept 13 bases outside the gene matches. The CDR3 length is 16 residues. CDR1 and CDR2 from the germline V gene are MNHEY and SMNVEV (reference sequence). The full variable domain, its missing parts supplied by reference TRBV27 and TRBJ1-4, is EAQVTQNPRYLITVTGKKLTVTCSQNMNHEYMSWYRQDPGLGLRQIYYSMNVEVTDKGDVPEGYKVSRKEKRNFPLILESPSPNQTSLYFCASSLFKGAIVEKLFFGSGTQLSVL.

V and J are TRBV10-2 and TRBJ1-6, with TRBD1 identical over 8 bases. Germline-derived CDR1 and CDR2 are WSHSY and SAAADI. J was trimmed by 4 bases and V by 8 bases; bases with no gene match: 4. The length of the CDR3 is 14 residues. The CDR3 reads CASGRDRYNSPLHF. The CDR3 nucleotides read TGCGCCAGCGGACGGGACAGGTATAATTCACCCCTCCACTTT.

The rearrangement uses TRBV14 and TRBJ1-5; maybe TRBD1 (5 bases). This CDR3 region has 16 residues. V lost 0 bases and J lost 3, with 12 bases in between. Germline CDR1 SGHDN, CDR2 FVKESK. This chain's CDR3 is CASSQDRGMNNQPQHF. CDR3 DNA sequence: TGTGCCAGCAGCCAAGATCGGGGGATGAACAATCAGCCCCAGCATTTT.